Listed here are 31 T cell receptor beta chains from one sample, sequenced in a study of control samples from healthy donors and cancer patients. Some clones are missing from TCRdb's copy, which holds only in-frame ones; the method was immunoSEQ multiplex PCR. The data show some 100,000 clones, 80% to 95% seen once. The sequenced material came from blood. These receptors were collected from a young man in good health.

The J gene is TRBJ1-6, the V gene TRBV2; D call uncertain. Deletions cut 6 bases from V and 4 bases from J, with 10 bases between. Germline V lookup: CDR1 SNHLY, CDR2 FYNNEI. The CDR3 covers 14 residues. The DNA of the CDR3 is TGTGCCAGCAGCGCTGCCATGTATAATTCACCCCTCCACTTT. This translates into CASSAAMYNSPLHF.

CDR3 nucleotide sequence: TGTGCCAGCAGCTTCTCCACCGGGGAGCTGTTTTTT. Its protein product is CASSFSTGELFF. The chain has TRBV7-3 and TRBJ2-2; D is ambiguous. Germline-derived CDR1 and CDR2 are SGHTA and FQGTGA. CDR3 length equals 12 residues. V was clipped by 3 bases and J by 4 bases, with 3 bases between them.

This chain uses TRBV6-6 with TRBJ1-2; TRBD1 matches 8 bases. The ends lost 7 bases at V and 4 bases at J; junction bases unmatched: 11. The CDR3 is 15 residues long. In germline, CDR1 is MNHNY, CDR2 SVGAGI (reference sequence). CDR3 nucleotides: TGTGCCAGCACCCAGGGGGCTCGTCTCCTCTATGGCTACACCTTC. Its protein is CASTQGARLLYGYTF.

This clone was found many times. The chain is built from TRBV7-9 and TRBJ2-7; D unclear. The CDR3 totals 11 residues. The V gene lost 5 bases and the J gene lost 7 bases, with 9 bases spanning the gap. The V gene's germline CDR1 is SEHNR and CDR2 FQNEAQ (reference sequence). CDR3 amino acids: CASSLEWEQYF. CDR3 sequence (DNA): TGTGCCAGCAGCCTCGAATGGGAGCAGTACTTC.

The chain has TRBV6-1 and TRBJ1-4; unclear D gene. CDR1 and CDR2 from the germline V gene are MNHNS and SASEGT. The CDR3 runs to 15 residues. V gave up 2 bases and J gave up 8 bases, with 15 bases separating them. CDR3 sequence reads: CASSEWDLQDEKLFF. CDR3 DNA: TGTGCCAGCAGTGAATGGGATTTGCAGGACGAAAAACTGTTTTTT.

This chain uses TRBV29-1 with TRBJ1-1, with 9 positions matching TRBD1. The CDR3 totals 13 residues. The germline gives CDR1 SQVTM, CDR2 ANQGSEA. The ends lost 7 bases at V and 1 base at J; junction bases unmatched: 4. The CDR3, as DNA: TGCAGCGCCCGACAGGGGGAGAACACTGAAGCTTTCTTT. Translated: CSARQGENTEAFF.

This clone appeared once. The chain employs TRBV7-2 and TRBJ1-1; D ambiguous. Trimming cost V 5 bases and J 1 base, with 17 bases left between them. CDR1 SGHTA and CDR2 FQGNSA come from the germline V gene. The CDR3 runs to 16 residues. The CDR3 DNA sequence: TGTGCCAGCAGCCCACACCCCCCGACGGCGAACACTGAAGCTTTCTTT. Its protein is CASSPHPPTANTEAFF.

The gene calls are TRBV9 and TRBJ2-1, with D possibly being TRBD1 or TRBD2 (5 bases each). V lost 0 bases and J lost 5, with 18 bases in between. The CDR3 is made up of 17 amino acids. Germline V gene data show CDR1 as SGDLS and CDR2 as YYNGEE. As DNA, the CDR3 is TGTGCCAGCAGCGTAGGGCCTAGCCGAAAAGGGGACAATGAGCAGTTCTTC. Its translation is CASSVGPSRKGDNEQFF.

The V and J genes are TRBV9 and TRBJ1-6; unclear D gene. Trimming shortened V by 0 bases and J by 13 bases, and 11 bases separated the two germline ends. CDR3 length equals 13 residues. Looked up from germline, CDR1 is SGDLS and CDR2 is YYNGEE. The CDR3 region is CASSVDAGDPLHF. The DNA of the CDR3 is TGTGCCAGCAGCGTAGATGCGGGTGACCCCCTCCACTTT.

This clone occurred a few times. J is TRBJ1-1 and V is TRBV3-1 (or the pseudogene TRBV3-2); D call uncertain. V was shortened by 4 bases and J by 5 bases, with 14 bases between the two germline ends. CDR3 size: 14 residues. Germline CDR1 LGHDT, CDR2 YNNKEL (reference sequence). For the CDR3, the DNA is TGTGCCAGCAGCCCCGGGGTCACCGGAACTGAAGCTTTCTTT. Residues: CASSPGVTGTEAFF.

The rearrangement links TRBV2 to TRBJ1-1; no firm D call. This CDR3 is 12 amino acids long. CDR1 and CDR2 from the germline V gene are SNHLY and FYNNEI. V shed 6 bases and J shed 1 base, with 6 bases lying between them. This CDR3 is CASRVPNTEAFF. In DNA, the CDR3 is TGTGCCAGCAGGGTGCCGAACACTGAAGCTTTCTTT.

This chain uses TRBV29-1 with TRBJ2-6; D might be TRBD1 (6 bases). Trimming removed 1 base at V and 1 base at J, with 11 bases between. Per the germline V gene, CDR1 is SQVTM and CDR2 is ANQGSEA. This CDR3 contains 16 residues. The CDR3: CSVEGTALSGANVLTF. CDR3 coding DNA: TGCAGCGTTGAAGGGACAGCTCTGTCTGGGGCCAACGTCCTGACTTTC.

The rearrangement joins TRBV14 to TRBJ2-1; D gene ambiguous. V was clipped by 0 bases and J by 5 bases, with 8 bases between them. Germline CDR1 and CDR2: SGHDN and FVKESK. The CDR3 has 14 residues. The CDR3 sequence: CASSQDRQHNEQFF. The CDR3, as DNA: TGTGCCAGCAGCCAAGATCGCCAACACAATGAGCAGTTCTTC.

This clone has only one observation. The rearrangement uses TRBV12-3 or TRBV12-4 and TRBJ1-1; 9 nucleotides line up with TRBD1. The CDR3 sequence is 12 residues long. J gave up 10 bases and V 4 bases, and 4 bases lay outside the gene matches. The CDR3 protein is CASSSGQGTAFF. In nucleotides, the CDR3 is TGTGCCAGCAGTTCGGGACAGGGTACAGCTTTCTTT.

The rearrangement uses TRBV12-3 or TRBV12-4 and TRBJ1-4, with D possibly being TRBD1 (5 bases). The CDR3 sequence is 13 residues long. V was shortened by 6 bases and J by 8 bases, with 13 bases between the two germline ends. Here the CDR3 reads CASSRAIKEKLFF. The CDR3 coding sequence is TGTGCCAGCAGCAGGGCAATAAAGGAAAAACTGTTTTTT.

The chain combines TRBV19 with TRBJ1-1, with D possibly TRBD1 on 5 matching bases. CDR3 length: 15 amino acids. Germline loops: CDR1 LNHDA, CDR2 SQIVND (reference sequence). V was clipped by 5 bases and J by 8 bases, with 21 bases between them. The CDR3 region has the DNA TGTGCCAGTAGTGCCTGGGGCAGCCCCTGGGCGGAAGCTTTCTTT. This gives the protein CASSAWGSPWAEAFF.

The chain recombines TRBV27 with TRBJ1-1, with D tentatively TRBD1 (6 bases). The CDR3 contains 13 residues. Germline assignment: CDR1 MNHEY and CDR2 SMNVEV (reference sequence). V was pared by 3 bases and J by 4 bases, with 9 bases between. CDR3 bases: TGTGCCAGCAGTTTTCGGGGGCTCACTGAAGCTTTCTTT. Its protein is CASSFRGLTEAFF.

This clone showed up just once. The rearrangement uses TRBV10-2 and TRBJ1-1, with 8 bases that match TRBD1. CDR1 is WSHSY and CDR2 is SAAADI in the germline V gene. Losses at the gene ends were 6 bases for V and 10 bases for J; bases not matched to a gene: 10. This CDR3 comprises 13 residues. In DNA form, the CDR3 reads TGCGCCAGCAGCCCGACAGGGGAGGAACGAGCTTTCTTT. This encodes CASSPTGEERAFF.

The chain combines TRBV7-3 with TRBJ2-7; 14 bases align to TRBD2. Germline lookup yields CDR1 SGHTA and CDR2 FQGTGA. There are 18 residues in the CDR3. Unmatched junction bases numbered 11, after V lost 1 base and J lost 6 bases. DNA of the CDR3: TGTGCCAGCAGCTTAAAGAGACTAGCGGGAGGGCCCAATTTCGAGCAGTACTTC. It specifies CASSLKRLAGGPNFEQYF.

Here the CDR3 reads CASSEGEKLFF. CDR3 DNA sequence: TGTGCCAGCAGTGAAGGTGAAAAACTGTTTTTT. V gene TRBV6-1 combines with J gene TRBJ1-4; D ambiguous. The germline V gene has CDR1 MNHNS and CDR2 SASEGT. V was shortened by 1 base and J by 7 bases, with 1 base between the two germline ends. The CDR3 totals 11 residues.

The V and J genes are TRBV10-3 and TRBJ2-1; 7 nucleotides align to TRBD1. In germline, CDR1 is ENHRY, CDR2 SYGVKD. The CDR3 has 13 amino acids. V gave up 6 bases and J gave up 6 bases; unmatched junction bases: 5. The CDR3 nucleotides read TGTGCCATCAGCGTAACAGGGGTCAATGAGCAGTTCTTC. Encoded protein: CAISVTGVNEQFF.

This clone was seen once. This chain connects TRBV9 to TRBJ1-1; D gene ambiguous. Trimming took off 3 bases at V and 4 bases at J, with 19 bases between the two ends. The CDR3 totals 16 residues. The V gene's germline CDR1 is SGDLS and CDR2 YYNGEE. CDR3 residues: CASSESTGPGTTEAFF. CDR3 coding DNA: TGTGCCAGCAGCGAAAGTACCGGGCCAGGCACCACTGAAGCTTTCTTT.

V usage is TRBV5-1 and J usage is TRBJ2-1; D gene uncertain. The germline CDR1 and CDR2 sequences are SGHRS and YFSETQ. V was trimmed by 4 bases and J by 7 bases, leaving 6 bases between them. CDR3 length equals 11 residues. CDR3 DNA sequence: TGCGCCAGCAGCCTAGGGAATGAGCAGTTCTTC. It encodes CASSLGNEQFF.

This clone was counted between two and nine times. The chain couples TRBV6-4 to TRBJ2-3; TRBD1 aligns across 10 bases. The CDR3 extends over 15 amino acids. V shed 2 bases and J 1 base; nucleotides not matched to a gene: 0. Germline CDR1 MRHNA, CDR2 SNTAGT. CDR3 bases: TGTGCCAGCAGTGACGGGACAGGGGGCACAGATACGCAGTATTTT. Protein product: CASSDGTGGTDTQYF.

This chain connects TRBV12-3 or TRBV12-4 to TRBJ1-2; D may be TRBD1 (5 bases). The length of the CDR3 is 13 residues. V lost 5 bases and J lost 4, with 11 bases in between. The CDR3 DNA is TGTGCCAGCAGTCGGGACCGAAGCTATGGCTACACCTTC. Protein: CASSRDRSYGYTF.

The rearrangement joins TRBV2 to TRBJ1-2; weak D call: TRBD1 (5 bases). V was cut by 8 bases and J by 3 bases, with 10 bases left in between. Germline CDR1 is SNHLY and CDR2 is FYNNEI. This CDR3 region has 12 residues. The CDR3 loop is CASGGAYYGYTF. DNA of the CDR3: TGTGCCAGCGGAGGGGCTTACTATGGCTACACCTTC.

V usage is TRBV18 and J usage is TRBJ1-1, with 8 bases lining up with TRBD1. The CDR3 is 14 residues long. The V and J ends lost 6 bases and 4 bases, in that order; junction bases with no gene match: 7. The germline gives CDR1 KGHSH, CDR2 LQKENI. The CDR3 nucleotides are TGTGCCAGCTCCGACCCGGGACAGGCCACTGAAGCTTTCTTT. Translating gives CASSDPGQATEAFF.

The chain links TRBV10-3 to TRBJ2-5; TRBD2 matches 8 bases. The length of the CDR3 is 16 residues. CDR1 and CDR2 (germline): ENHRY, SYGVKD. The V and J ends lost 0 bases and 8 bases, in that order; junction bases with no gene match: 11. In DNA form, the CDR3 reads TGTGCCATCAGTGAGTCGACGGCTAGCGGGCATGGAACCCAGTACTTC. This encodes CAISESTASGHGTQYF.

The chain employs TRBV30 and TRBJ2-1; 14 bases align to TRBD2. With V trimmed by 3 bases and J by 12 bases, 10 bases remained unmatched. Looked up from germline, CDR1 is GTSNPN and CDR2 is SVGIG (reference sequence). The CDR3 extends over 15 amino acids. CDR3 in amino acids: CAWRGPGLAGVVQFF. For the CDR3, the DNA is TGTGCCTGGAGGGGACCGGGACTAGCGGGGGTTGTGCAGTTCTTC.

In its sample, this clone was seen once. The chain couples TRBV19 to TRBJ1-3; a weak D match, TRBD1 (5 bases). Per germline, CDR1 LNHDA and CDR2 SQIVND (reference sequence). The CDR3 sequence is 15 residues long. Trimming left V 8 bases short and J 0 bases short, with 14 bases between. The CDR3 DNA sequence: TGTGCCAGTCGAAGGGGACCTCGCTCTGGAAACACCATATATTTT. Translated: CASRRGPRSGNTIYF.

The chain uses TRBV27 and TRBJ2-7; 11 bases match TRBD1. The V and J ends lost 4 bases and 2 bases, in that order; junction bases with no gene match: 4. This CDR3 has 15 amino acids. Per the germline V gene, CDR1 is MNHEY and CDR2 is SMNVEV (reference sequence). The CDR3 region has the DNA TGTGCCAGCAGTTCGGGACAGGGGGAAACCTACGAGCAGTACTTC. This codes for CASSSGQGETYEQYF.